Each of the 28 T cell receptor beta chains below was sequenced from the same sample in a study of PD-1 blockade in classical Hodgkin lymphoma. TCRdb's table, derived via immunoSEQ multiplex PCR, lists solely in-frame clones and lacks some. Of more than 40,000 clones in the sample, 70% to 80% were seen once. Regarding time point: cycle 4 day 1 (C4D1), after 5 to 7 weeks of nivolumab. With no exception, relapse followed autologous stem cell transplantation in all patients, and brentuximab vedotin exposure varied. Material: peripheral blood mononuclear cells (PBMCs), obtained before the fourth cycle of nivolumab. Source of these receptors: a human donor with classical Hodgkin lymphoma.

This chain joins TRBV10-3 and TRBJ1-4, with D possibly matching TRBD1 (5 bases). The CDR3 is 17 residues long. Per germline, CDR1 ENHRY and CDR2 SYGVKD. Trimming removed 2 bases from V and 3 bases from J, with 16 bases in between. The CDR3 loop is CAISEPGDSSSNEKLFF. DNA of the CDR3: TGTGCCATCAGTGAGCCCGGCGACAGTTCTTCTAATGAAAAACTGTTTTTT.

The chain couples TRBV18 to TRBJ2-2; the match to TRBD1 covers 7 bases. The CDR3 spans 15 residues. V dropped 6 bases and J dropped 2; count of bases not matched to a gene: 6. The V gene's germline CDR1 is KGHSH and CDR2 LQKENI. CDR3 region: CASSLGQLNTGELFF. The CDR3 DNA follows: TGTGCCAGCTCTCTGGGACAGCTAAACACCGGGGAGCTGTTTTTT.

The chain carries TRBV7-2 and TRBJ2-4; the D call may be TRBD1 or TRBD2 (5 bases each). Trimming pared 3 bases from V and 6 bases from J, leaving 9 bases between. The CDR3 loop spans 13 amino acids. CDR1 is SGHTA and CDR2 is FQGNSA in the germline V gene. The CDR3 sequence: CASSLSGRNIQYF. CDR3 coding DNA: TGTGCCAGCAGCTTGTCAGGGAGAAACATTCAGTACTTC.

The V and J genes are TRBV11-2 and TRBJ2-7; D perhaps matches TRBD2 (5 bases). The V gene lost 1 base and the J gene lost 0 bases, with 10 bases spanning the gap. CDR3 length: 15 residues. Germline CDR1 reads SGHAT; CDR2 reads FQNNGV. CDR3 nucleotides: TGTGCCAGCAGCTTAGGGTTAGGGAGCTCCTACGAGCAGTACTTC. Amino acids: CASSLGLGSSYEQYF.

This clone showed up just a few times. The chain carries TRBV6-5 and TRBJ1-2, with a possible D match to TRBD1 (5 bases). In germline, CDR1 is MNHEY, CDR2 SVGAGI. This CDR3 has 14 residues. The V end was cut by 8 bases, the J end by 2 bases, with 15 bases between. The CDR3 DNA is TGTGCCAGCGGGGGAGGGGATAACAACTATGGCTACACCTTC. Protein: CASGGGDNNYGYTF.

This rearrangement joins TRBV18 to TRBJ1-1; D gene unclear. The CDR3 consists of 15 residues. Germline CDR1 is KGHSH and CDR2 is LQKENI. Trimming left V 2 bases short and J 1 base short, with 11 bases between. Here the CDR3 reads CASSPTPLPNTEAFF. In nucleotides, the CDR3 is TGTGCCAGCTCACCAACTCCACTTCCGAACACTGAAGCTTTCTTT.

There are a few counts of this clone. The chain joins TRBV9 to TRBJ1-3, with 10 bases fitting TRBD1. The CDR3 loop spans 16 amino acids. The V gene's germline CDR1 is SGDLS and CDR2 YYNGEE. V lost 3 bases and J lost 3; bases outside the gene matches: 6. Written as DNA, the CDR3 is TGTGCCAGCAGCGGTCGACAGGGGGCGAGTGGAAACACCATATATTTT. Its translation: CASSGRQGASGNTIYF.

The chain employs TRBV27 and TRBJ2-1; a possible D gene is TRBD1 (5 bases). The V gene's germline CDR1 is MNHEY and CDR2 SMNVEV (reference sequence). V was cut by 0 bases and J by 12 bases, with 12 bases left in between. The CDR3 length is 13 residues. The chain's CDR3 is CASSLSVKGAQFF. CDR3 DNA sequence: TGTGCCAGCAGTTTATCGGTCAAAGGGGCGCAGTTCTTC.

The rearrangement links TRBV7-3 to TRBJ1-2; no clear D. Trimming pared 1 base from V and 4 bases from J, leaving 7 bases between. Germline V lookup: CDR1 SGHTA, CDR2 FQGTGA. The CDR3 is 13 residues long. CDR3 region: CASSLSGVYGYTF. The CDR3 nucleotides read TGTGCCAGCAGCTTAAGCGGGGTCTATGGCTACACCTTC. The whole variable domain, filled in from reference TRBV7-3 and TRBJ1-2, reads GAGVSQTPSNKVTEKGKYVELRCDPISGHTALYWYRQSLGQGPEFLIYFQGTGAADDSGLPNDRFFAVRPEGSVSTLKIQRTERGDSAVYLCASSLSGVYGYTFGSGTRLTVV.

The CDR3 nucleotides read TGTGCCAGCAGTTTATGGCGGCAGTCCTACAATGAGCAGTTCTTC. Protein: CASSLWRQSYNEQFF. The chain combines TRBV27 with TRBJ2-1; D not certain. CDR3 length: 15 residues. Germline assignment: CDR1 MNHEY and CDR2 SMNVEV (reference sequence). V was cut by 1 base and J by 1 base, with 8 bases left in between.

The gene calls are TRBV6-5 and TRBJ2-1; no definite D call. The CDR3 loop spans 15 amino acids. The V gene lost 3 bases and the J gene lost 3 bases, with 12 bases spanning the gap. Germline assignment: CDR1 MNHEY and CDR2 SVGAGI. The CDR3 protein is CASSYASSLYNEQFF. The DNA for the CDR3 is TGTGCCAGCAGTTATGCGTCTTCCCTCTACAATGAGCAGTTCTTC.

The DNA of the CDR3 is TGTGCCAGCAGTGACTCCTTTAGCGGGGGGGCAGATACGCAGTATTTT. This sequence encodes CASSDSFSGGADTQYF. The V gene is TRBV6-4, the J gene TRBJ2-3, with 11 bases aligning to TRBD2. V shed 0 bases and J 4 bases; nucleotides not matched to a gene: 3. Germline CDR1 MRHNA, CDR2 SNTAGT. This CDR3 is 16 amino acids long.

The chain combines TRBV11-2 with TRBJ2-3, with 12 bases fitting TRBD2. J lost 1 base, V lost 2 bases, and 4 bases had no gene match. CDR3 length: 17 residues. Germline CDR1 SGHAT, CDR2 FQNNGV. Here the CDR3 DNA reads TGTGCCAGCAGCTTACTAGCGGGAGGGCCGGGCACAGATACGCAGTATTTT. This translates into CASSLLAGGPGTDTQYF.

V is TRBV14 and J is TRBJ2-1; D ambiguous. The CDR3 has 13 residues. Trimming cost V 0 bases and J 7 bases, with 7 bases left between them. The V gene's germline CDR1 is SGHDN and CDR2 FVKESK. The CDR3 region has the DNA TGTGCCAGCAGCCAAGAGATACTAAATGAGCAGTTCTTC. As protein: CASSQEILNEQFF.

The J gene is TRBJ1-6, the V gene TRBV30; no clear D gene. Looked up from germline, CDR1 is GTSNPN and CDR2 is SVGIG (reference sequence). V lost 2 bases and J 1 base, leaving 9 bases between the germline ends. This CDR3 is 15 amino acids long. The CDR3 DNA sequence: TGTGCCTGGAGTTCAGAGATTTCCTATAATTCACCCCTCCACTTT. Translation: CAWSSEISYNSPLHF.

J is TRBJ2-5 and V is TRBV5-1, with D unresolved. Germline-derived CDR1 and CDR2 are SGHRS and YFSETQ. The V end lost 0 bases, the J end lost 3 bases, and 9 bases lay between the germline ends. The CDR3 runs to 14 residues. CDR3 in DNA: TGCGCCAGCAGCTTGGTTTCCCAGAAAGAGACCCAGTACTTC. It translates to CASSLVSQKETQYF.

The chain recombines TRBV5-6 with TRBJ2-1; D might be TRBD1 (6 bases). Trimming took off 3 bases at V and 5 bases at J, with 15 bases between the two ends. CDR1 and CDR2 from the germline V gene are SGHDT and YYEEEE. The CDR3 runs to 15 residues. The CDR3 DNA reads TGTGCCAGCAGCTCAGGACAGAGAGCGCACAATGAGCAGTTCTTC. Protein: CASSSGQRAHNEQFF.

The V call is TRBV10-1, the J call TRBJ1-1; 11 bases align to TRBD1. This CDR3 spans 14 amino acids. The germline CDR1 and CDR2 sequences are WNHNN and SYGVQD (reference sequence). V shed 3 bases and J 5 bases; nucleotides not matched to a gene: 2. The CDR3 is CASSEWDRGTEAFF. In nucleotides, the CDR3 is TGCGCCAGCAGTGAATGGGACAGGGGGACTGAAGCTTTCTTT.

The V gene is TRBV7-8, the J gene TRBJ1-4; 9 positions agree with TRBD1. CDR3 length: 16 amino acids. Germline V gene data show CDR1 as SGHVS and CDR2 as FQNEAQ. After removal of 4 bases from V and 3 bases from J, the junction contained 6 bases not matched to a gene. CDR3 DNA: TGTGCCAGCAGCTCAGCCGGACAGGGGCCTAATGAAAAACTGTTTTTT. This encodes CASSSAGQGPNEKLFF.

Concerning this clone itself: Within the sample, other DNA sequences also encode this same CDR3. The chain recombines TRBV7-2 with TRBJ2-7; TRBD2 matches at 15 bases. The germline V gene encodes CDR1 SGHTA and CDR2 FQGNSA. This CDR3 is built from 16 residues. The V segment lost 2 bases and the J segment 3 bases; nucleotides outside the gene matches: 2. The CDR3 spells CASSLLGLAGGYEQYF. The CDR3 region has the DNA TGTGCCAGCAGCTTACTGGGACTAGCGGGAGGCTACGAGCAGTACTTC.

This clone was counted ten times or more. The rearrangement joins TRBV30 to TRBJ1-1; maybe TRBD1 (5 bases). V was clipped by 4 bases and J by 2 bases, with 14 bases between them. The CDR3 is 14 residues long. CDR1 is GTSNPN, CDR2 SVGIG, per germline (reference sequence). In nucleotides, the CDR3 is TGTGCCTGGAATTTGAAGGGACCCAACACTGAAGCTTTCTTT. Translating it yields CAWNLKGPNTEAFF.

The chain carries TRBV7-2 and TRBJ2-1; D is perhaps TRBD2 (6 bases). CDR3 length equals 13 residues. The ends were cut back, 5 bases at V and 10 bases at J, with 15 bases in the middle. Germline V CDR1 and CDR2: SGHTA, FQGNSA. CDR3 in amino acids: CASSPPGRGEQFF. The CDR3 coding sequence is TGTGCCAGCAGCCCTCCGGGTCGGGGGGAGCAGTTCTTC.

The J gene is TRBJ1-1, the V gene TRBV5-1; D is ambiguous. This CDR3 is 15 amino acids long. CDR1 and CDR2 (germline): SGHRS, YFSETQ. Trimming left V 0 bases short and J 4 bases short, with 13 bases between. CDR3 nucleotides: TGCGCCAGCAGCTTGGAACTGGCTAAACGCACTGAAGCTTTCTTT. Translating gives CASSLELAKRTEAFF.

J is TRBJ2-3 and V is TRBV5-4; no definite D call. This CDR3 is built from 13 residues. Germline loops: CDR1 SGHNT, CDR2 YYREEE (reference sequence). Deletions cut 0 bases from V and 3 bases from J, with 5 bases between. CDR3 nucleotides: TGTGCCAGCAGCTTGGAACGAACAGATACGCAGTATTTT. Translation: CASSLERTDTQYF.

V is TRBV5-1 and J is TRBJ1-6; TRBD1 matches 8 bases. V shed 0 bases, J shed 2 bases, and the junction held 1 base outside the gene matches. This CDR3 comprises 16 residues. CDR1 is SGHRS and CDR2 is YFSETQ in the germline V gene. CDR3 in amino acids: CASSLAGQAYNSPLHF. For the CDR3, the DNA is TGCGCCAGCAGCTTGGCGGGACAGGCCTATAATTCACCCCTCCACTTT.

The chain has TRBV5-1 and TRBJ1-1; D uncertain. Germline V CDR1 and CDR2: SGHRS, YFSETQ. V dropped 4 bases and J dropped 2 bases, with 12 bases sitting between them. The CDR3 loop spans 14 amino acids. The CDR3, as DNA: TGCGCCAGCAGCCCCACTACTAGAAACACTGAAGCTTTCTTT. This translates into CASSPTTRNTEAFF.

A single count supports this clone. The chain uses TRBV2 and TRBJ2-3; no clear D gene. This CDR3 has 11 residues. Germline-derived CDR1 and CDR2 are SNHLY and FYNNEI. The ends were cut back, 6 bases at V and 4 bases at J, with 5 bases in the middle. The CDR3 loop is CASRVADTQYF. CDR3 nucleotides: TGTGCCAGCAGAGTTGCAGATACGCAGTATTTT.

The chain links TRBV7-6 to TRBJ2-1; D gene uncertain. Trimming took off 4 bases at V and 0 bases at J, with 13 bases between the two ends. This CDR3 has 16 residues. Germline V gene sequence: CDR1 SGHVS, CDR2 FNYEAQ. CDR3: CASSSSVLGSYNEQFF. The CDR3 DNA sequence: TGTGCCAGCAGCTCCTCGGTCTTGGGCTCCTACAATGAGCAGTTCTTC.